The 31 T cell receptor beta chains presented below share a single source sample, sequenced in a study of shared clonotypes between healthy human individuals. Profiling relied on immunoSEQ multiplex PCR, and the TCRdb table lists in-frame clones only, not all of them. The repertoire includes about 2 million clones, over 85% of them detected once, and roughly 0.13% sits in the top ten. Sequences were obtained from naive CD4+ T cells sorted from blood. Sample subset: CD45RA+ positively selected. Receptors were obtained from a man aged 18 to 29 in good health.

The genes are TRBV7-2 and TRBJ1-5, with a tentative D call TRBD1 (6 bases). CDR3 size: 14 residues. V lost 2 bases and J 7 bases, leaving 12 bases between the germline ends. The germline V gene has CDR1 SGHTA and CDR2 FQGNSA. The CDR3 nucleotides read TGTGCCAGCAGCTTAAGTACAGGGCGACAGCCCCAGCATTTT. It encodes CASSLSTGRQPQHF.

This clone was seen only once. The chain joins TRBV6-1 to TRBJ2-2; perhaps TRBD2 as D (5 bases). The CDR3 spans 17 residues. The germline gives CDR1 MNHNS, CDR2 SASEGT. Trimming took 4 bases from V and 5 from J, leaving 20 bases between them. The DNA of the CDR3 is TGTGCCAGCAGTGCTTCCATCGGGGTGACGGTTACCGGGGAGCTGTTTTTT. This sequence encodes CASSASIGVTVTGELFF.

The V and J genes are TRBV4-1 and TRBJ1-1; 7 bases agree with TRBD1. The V gene end was trimmed by 1 base and the J gene end by 6 bases; junction bases not matched to a gene: 5. This CDR3 is built from 14 residues. The germline gives CDR1 MGHRA, CDR2 YSYEKL. CDR3 nucleotide sequence: TGCGCCAGCAGCCAAGTGGAGGGGGCGGCTGAAGCTTTCTTT. Translated, it gives CASSQVEGAAEAFF.

The V gene is TRBV7-9, the J gene TRBJ1-1; D might be TRBD1 (6 bases). The V and J ends lost 2 bases and 4 bases respectively, with 17 bases between them. The CDR3 covers 16 residues. Germline V gene sequence: CDR1 SEHNR, CDR2 FQNEAQ (reference sequence). Here the CDR3 DNA reads TGTGCCAGCAGCTTATTTCACAGGGATGGGTCCACTGAAGCTTTCTTT. It specifies CASSLFHRDGSTEAFF.

This chain connects TRBV18 to TRBJ1-3; maybe TRBD1 (6 bases). The CDR3 consists of 18 residues. In germline, CDR1 is KGHSH, CDR2 LQKENI. V lost 3 bases and J lost 4, with 22 bases in between. The CDR3 is CASSPPRDWGAEGNTIYF. For the CDR3, the DNA is TGTGCCAGCTCACCTCCCCGAGATTGGGGGGCTGAAGGAAACACCATATATTTT.

CDR3 sequence: CSVELAYEQYF. CDR3 nucleotide sequence: TGCAGCGTTGAACTGGCATACGAGCAGTACTTC. This rearrangement joins TRBV29-1 to TRBJ2-7, with D unresolved. CDR3 length: 11 residues. CDR1 is SQVTM and CDR2 is ANQGSEA in the germline V gene. With 2 bases removed from V and 4 bases from J, the gap between germline ends came to 6 bases.

The rearrangement links TRBV6-1 to TRBJ2-5; possibly TRBD1 or TRBD2 for D (5 bases each). The CDR3 has 14 amino acids. Germline CDR1 reads MNHNS; CDR2 reads SASEGT. Trimming stripped 9 bases from V and 3 bases from J, with 17 bases between. The CDR3 sequence: CASARGSFEETQYF. DNA of the CDR3: TGTGCCAGTGCTCGGGGCTCATTCGAAGAGACCCAGTACTTC.

The chain carries TRBV13 and TRBJ2-1; 15 nucleotides align to TRBD2. V was pared by 5 bases and J by 6 bases, with 2 bases of the junction left unmatched. This CDR3 contains 15 residues. Germline CDR1 PRHDT, CDR2 FYEKMQ (reference sequence). The CDR3 protein is CASSRTSGRGNEQFF. DNA of the CDR3: TGTGCCAGCAGCCGGACTAGCGGGAGGGGCAATGAGCAGTTCTTC.

CDR3 DNA sequence: TGTGCCAGCAGTTCCGGACAGAAAAGCTCCTACGAGCAGTACTTC. Encoded protein: CASSSGQKSSYEQYF. The genes are TRBV27 and TRBJ2-7, with D tentatively TRBD1 (6 bases). Trimming pared 4 bases from V and 0 bases from J, leaving 13 bases between. The CDR3 extends over 15 amino acids. In germline, CDR1 is MNHEY, CDR2 SMNVEV (reference sequence).

The genes are TRBV4-1 and TRBJ2-7, with D hard to call. V was cut by 1 base and J by 2 bases, with 12 bases left in between. Germline CDR1 and CDR2: MGHRA and YSYEKL. CDR3 size: 15 residues. DNA for the CDR3: TGCGCCAGCAGCCAAGCTCTCGGCAGCCCCTACGAGCAGTACTTC. Its translation is CASSQALGSPYEQYF.

V is TRBV7-8 and J is TRBJ1-1; D unclear. The germline CDR1 and CDR2 sequences are SGHVS and FQNEAQ. V was shortened by 0 bases and J by 1 base, with 6 bases between the two germline ends. The length of the CDR3 is 14 residues. DNA for the CDR3: TGTGCCAGCAGCTTAGCGGTGGGGAACACTGAAGCTTTCTTT. Residues: CASSLAVGNTEAFF.

This rearrangement joins TRBV5-4 to TRBJ2-3; maybe TRBD1 (6 bases). CDR3 length: 16 amino acids. Trimming left V 4 bases short and J 3 bases short, with 18 bases between. Germline V gene sequence: CDR1 SGHNT, CDR2 YYREEE (reference sequence). CDR3: CASSKKSGTLTDTQYF. CDR3 nucleotides: TGTGCCAGCAGCAAGAAATCAGGGACACTGACAGATACGCAGTATTTT.

CDR3 region: CASSVGGGTSGIEQFF. The DNA for the CDR3 is TGTGCCAGCAGCGTAGGGGGTGGGACTAGCGGGATTGAGCAGTTCTTC. This chain links TRBV9 with TRBJ2-1; 13 bases are a match to TRBD2. The CDR3 is 16 residues long. Germline lookup yields CDR1 SGDLS and CDR2 YYNGEE. V dropped 0 bases and J dropped 9; count of bases not matched to a gene: 6. Filled out from reference TRBV9 and TRBJ2-1, the complete variable domain reads DSGVTQTPKHLITATGQRVTLRCSPRSGDLSVYWYQQSLDQGLQFLIQYYNGEERAKGNILERFSAQQFPDLHSELNLSSLELGDSALYFCASSVGGGTSGIEQFFGPGTRLTVL.

The genes are TRBV9 and TRBJ2-4, with D tentatively TRBD1 (6 bases). V was pared by 0 bases and J by 0 bases, with 13 bases between. Germline lookup yields CDR1 SGDLS and CDR2 YYNGEE. The CDR3 totals 17 residues. The CDR3 region has the DNA TGTGCCAGCAGCGTAGCTGAGGACAGCTTAGCCAAAAACATTCAGTACTTC. Translating it yields CASSVAEDSLAKNIQYF.

The chain combines TRBV9 with TRBJ2-3; tentatively, D is TRBD2 (5 bases). The CDR3 loop spans 16 amino acids. The germline CDR1 and CDR2 sequences are SGDLS and YYNGEE. Trimming pared 0 bases from V and 5 bases from J, leaving 16 bases between. CDR3 amino acids: CASSVAGTSRVDTQYF. The CDR3 bases are TGTGCCAGCAGCGTAGCAGGAACTAGTAGGGTAGATACGCAGTATTTT.

V usage is TRBV5-8 and J usage is TRBJ2-1, with a tentative D call TRBD1 (6 bases). CDR3 length equals 18 residues. The V end was cut by 4 bases, the J end by 2 bases, with 22 bases between. Germline CDR1 SGHTS, CDR2 YDEGEE. The CDR3 region has the DNA TGTGCCAGCAGCCGATCCTGGACCTTCCGGGACACCTACAATGAGCAGTTCTTC. Its protein product is CASSRSWTFRDTYNEQFF.

This clone came up once. The genes are TRBV7-2 and TRBJ1-2; D gene unclear. This CDR3 is 15 amino acids long. The germline V gene encodes CDR1 SGHTA and CDR2 FQGNSA. Trimming removed 5 bases from V and 3 bases from J, with 16 bases in between. The CDR3 DNA reads as TGTGCCAGCAGCCCCTCGTCGGGGTGGGACTATGGCTACACCTTC. Protein: CASSPSSGWDYGYTF.

The chain recombines TRBV27 with TRBJ1-1, with D perhaps TRBD1 (6 bases). Trimming left V 2 bases short and J 4 bases short, with 11 bases between. The CDR3 runs 14 residues. CDR1 and CDR2 (germline): MNHEY, SMNVEV (reference sequence). CDR3 bases: TGTGCCAGCAGTTTAGCTCAGGGGCCCACTGAAGCTTTCTTT. Translating it yields CASSLAQGPTEAFF.

This clone occurred a few times. Written as DNA, the CDR3 is TGCGCCAGCAGCTTGGAGACAGGGGGTTCACCCCTCCACTTT. Protein: CASSLETGGSPLHF. The gene calls are TRBV5-1 and TRBJ1-6; TRBD1 agrees at 9 bases. Germline V gene sequence: CDR1 SGHRS, CDR2 YFSETQ. The CDR3 is 14 residues long. V lost 0 bases and J lost 9; bases outside the gene matches: 1.

The chain links TRBV5-6 to TRBJ2-5, with D perhaps assigned TRBD1 or TRBD2 (5 bases each). Trimming removed 4 bases from V and 5 bases from J, with 21 bases in between. CDR3 length equals 16 residues. Germline lookup yields CDR1 SGHDT and CDR2 YYEEEE. CDR3 DNA sequence: TGTGCCAGCAGCCTATTAGGGGCCCAAAGGGAGGAGACCCAGTACTTC. Translating gives CASSLLGAQREETQYF.

The V and J genes are TRBV19 and TRBJ1-5; a possible D gene is TRBD1 (5 bases). The V gene's germline CDR1 is LNHDA and CDR2 SQIVND (reference sequence). The CDR3 loop spans 14 amino acids. V gave up 4 bases and J gave up 6 bases, with 13 bases separating them. In nucleotides, the CDR3 is TGTGCCAGTAGTACCACCCCCGGGGGTCAGCCCCAGCATTTT. Translation: CASSTTPGGQPQHF.

In DNA, the CDR3 is TGTGCCAGCAGTGTTTCCGGGACAACAGGAAACACCATATATTTT. It is translated as CASSVSGTTGNTIYF. This chain links TRBV2 with TRBJ1-3, with a weak D call TRBD1 (6 bases). Germline V gene lookup returns CDR1 SNHLY and CDR2 FYNNEI. The ends were cut back, 4 bases at V and 4 bases at J, with 14 bases in the middle. This CDR3 spans 15 amino acids.

The chain joins TRBV19 to TRBJ1-5; no clear D. V dropped 3 bases and J dropped 0 bases, with 9 bases sitting between them. The CDR3 extends over 15 amino acids. The germline CDR1 and CDR2 sequences are LNHDA and SQIVND (reference sequence). CDR3 sequence (DNA): TGTGCCAGTAGTATCCTCTTGGATAGCAATCAGCCCCAGCATTTT. It encodes CASSILLDSNQPQHF. The full variable domain, completed using reference TRBV19 and TRBJ1-5, is DGGITQSPKYLFRKEGQNVTLSCEQNLNHDAMYWYRQDPGQGLRLIYYSQIVNDFQKGDIAEGYSVSREKKESFPLTVTSAQKNPTAFYLCASSILLDSNQPQHFGDGTRLSIL.

The V gene is TRBV28, the J gene TRBJ2-7; the D gene is possibly TRBD1 (5 bases). The germline V gene encodes CDR1 MDHEN and CDR2 SYDVKM. The CDR3 sequence is 15 residues long. Trimming shortened V by 2 bases and J by 5 bases, and 16 bases separated the two germline ends. DNA for the CDR3: TGTGCCAGCAGTTTAGCTTCGACAGCCCGCCACGAGCAGTACTTC. It specifies CASSLASTARHEQYF.

Concerning this clone: This same CDR3 is encoded by further DNA sequences in the sample. The chain is built from TRBV18 and TRBJ2-1, with D perhaps TRBD2 (5 bases). Germline loops: CDR1 KGHSH, CDR2 LQKENI. V was clipped by 3 bases and J by 7 bases, with 7 bases between them. This CDR3 region has 12 residues. Here the CDR3 reads CASSPRENEQFF. CDR3 nucleotide sequence: TGTGCCAGCTCACCTAGGGAGAATGAGCAGTTCTTC.

This clone was found once. The chain employs TRBV30 and TRBJ1-1, with D unclear. CDR1 is GTSNPN and CDR2 is SVGIG in the germline V gene (reference sequence). The length of the CDR3 is 15 residues. V lost 3 bases and J 1 base, leaving 15 bases between the germline ends. CDR3 bases: TGTGCCTGGAGGAGGGTCAGCGTCGGGAACACTGAAGCTTTCTTT. Translating gives CAWRRVSVGNTEAFF.

This clone was observed a single time. The chain is built from TRBV5-1 and TRBJ1-1; 9 bases map to TRBD1. Germline-derived CDR1 and CDR2 are SGHRS and YFSETQ. CDR3 size: 17 residues. Losses at the gene ends were 3 bases for V and 3 bases for J; bases not matched to a gene: 12. CDR3 nucleotides: TGCGCCAGCAGCTGGGGACAGGGATCGGTTCCGGACACTGAAGCTTTCTTT. Translated, it gives CASSWGQGSVPDTEAFF. The full variable domain, rest sourced from reference TRBV5-1 and TRBJ1-1, is KAGVTQTPRYLIKTRGQQVTLSCSPISGHRSVSWYQQTPGQGLQFLFEYFSETQRNKGNFPGRFSGRQFSNSRSEMNVSTLELGDSALYLCASSWGQGSVPDTEAFFGQGTRLTVV.

A few counts support this clone. In the same sample, other DNA sequences code for this CDR3. The chain is built from TRBV18 and TRBJ2-5, with 10 positions matching TRBD2. Gene TRBJ2-7 matches the end of the DNA better, so the J call may be wrong. Germline CDR1 KGHSH, CDR2 LQKENI. This CDR3 has 14 residues. The CDR3 sequence: CASSPLAGDYEQYF. In nucleotides, the CDR3 is TGTGCCAGCTCACCGCTAGCGGGAGATTACGAGCAGTACTTC.

This chain joins TRBV18 and TRBJ2-7; TRBD2 might be the D (6 bases). The CDR3 is 15 amino acids. Looked up from germline, CDR1 is KGHSH and CDR2 is LQKENI. Trimming left V 2 bases short and J 3 bases short, with 14 bases between. The CDR3 here is CASSPAGGPVYEQYF. In nucleotides, the CDR3 is TGTGCCAGCTCACCAGCCGGGGGACCGGTCTACGAGCAGTACTTC.

This chain connects TRBV19 to TRBJ2-5; TRBD2 is a possible D gene (6 bases). V dropped 8 bases and J dropped 2 bases, with 9 bases sitting between them. The CDR3 extends over 12 amino acids. Germline lookup yields CDR1 LNHDA and CDR2 SQIVND (reference sequence). CDR3 residues: CASAGGQETQYF. Written as DNA, the CDR3 is TGTGCCAGTGCCGGGGGACAAGAGACCCAGTACTTC.

Here the CDR3 DNA reads TGTGCCAGCAGTGAAGGGGGGGAATGGAGTCAGCCCCAGCATTTT. Residues: CASSEGGEWSQPQHF. This rearrangement joins TRBV2 to TRBJ1-5; possibly TRBD1 for D (5 bases). V dropped 1 base and J dropped 6 bases, with 13 bases sitting between them. Germline values: CDR1 SNHLY, CDR2 FYNNEI. The CDR3 length is 15 residues. The complete variable domain, with remaining parts taken from reference TRBV2 and TRBJ1-5, reads EPEVTQTPSHQVTQMGQEVILRCVPISNHLYFYWYRQILGQKVEFLVSFYNNEISEKSEIFDDQFSVERPDGSNFTLKIRSTKLEDSAMYFCASSEGGEWSQPQHFGDGTRLSIL.